A selection of T cell receptor beta chains follows, all from one sample in a study of naive and memory T cell subsets. TCRdb passed the UMI-ligation and nested PCR reads through MiXCR, listing each CDR3 protein once. The top ten clones hold under 30% of a sample with 15,000 to 20,000 distinct CDR3 sequences, roughly 9% of them seen once. Input material: central memory CD8+ T cells from blood. The receptors shown here come from a human donor in good health. Each CDR3 is given with its conserved first and last residue. The order of the fields is D gene, clone size, J gene, V gene, CDR3 DNA, CDR3 protein. The D gene is left open where the match is weak. Rows give clone size only sometimes, using once, few, many, or a class for an expanded clone.

>TRBD2|many|TRBJ2-1|TRBV4-3
TGCGCCAGCAGCCAAGATCGAGCGGGAGGGGCGAATGAGCAGTTCTTC
CASSQDRAGGANEQFF
>.|few|TRBJ2-5|TRBV24-1
TGTGCCACCAGTGGCCCGTACCAAGAGACCCAGTACTTC
CATSGPYQETQYF
>.|few|TRBJ1-1|TRBV9
TGTGCCAGCAGCGCCGGGGATGCTGAAGCTTTCTTT
CASSAGDAEAFF
>.|.|TRBJ1-1|TRBV4-3
TGCGCCAGCAGCCAAGATATTGTCCCCACTGAAGCTTTCTTT
CASSQDIVPTEAFF
>TRBD2|many|TRBJ2-3|TRBV6-4
TGTGCCAGCAGCGGGGGGGCCACAGATACGCAGTATTTT
CASSGGATDTQYF
>.|few|TRBJ2-3|TRBV6-2/TRBV6-3
TGTGCCAGCAGTTACGGGATTCCAGATACGCAGTATTTT
CASSYGIPDTQYF
>.|.|TRBJ1-5|TRBV6-2/TRBV6-3
TGTGCCAGCAGTTACCGTCACGGCGTTGAAAAATTACTTGGGGTTAGTCAGCCCCAGCATTTT
CASSYRHGVEKLLGVSQPQHF
>TRBD1|few|TRBJ2-2|TRBV4-2
TGTGCCAGCAGCCAAGGGACAGGGAATACCGGGGAGCTGTTTTTT
CASSQGTGNTGELFF
>.|many|TRBJ2-6|TRBV3-1
TGTGCCAGCAGCCTCGGGACGGGCTCTGGGGCCAACGTCCTGACTTTC
CASSLGTGSGANVLTF
>.|few|TRBJ2-1|TRBV2
TGTGCCAGCAACTCGCGGGATCCCTACAATGAGCAGTTCTTC
CASNSRDPYNEQFF